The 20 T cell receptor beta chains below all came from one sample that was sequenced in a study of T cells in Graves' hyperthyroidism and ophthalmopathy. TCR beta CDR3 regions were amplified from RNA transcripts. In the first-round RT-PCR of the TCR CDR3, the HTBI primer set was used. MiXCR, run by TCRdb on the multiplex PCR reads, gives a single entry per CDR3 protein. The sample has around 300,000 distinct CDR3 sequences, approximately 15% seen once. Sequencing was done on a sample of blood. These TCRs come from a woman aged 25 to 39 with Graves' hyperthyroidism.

CDR3 residues: CASSPTSGRVNEQFF. CDR3 in DNA: TGTGCCAGCAGCCCTACTAGCGGGAGGGTGAATGAGCAGTTCTTC. The chain recombines TRBV3-1 with TRBJ2-1, with TRBD2 identical over 13 bases. Germline V gene lookup returns CDR1 LGHDT and CDR2 YNNKEL (reference sequence). The CDR3 has 15 amino acids. J was trimmed by 7 bases and V by 4 bases; bases with no gene match: 4.

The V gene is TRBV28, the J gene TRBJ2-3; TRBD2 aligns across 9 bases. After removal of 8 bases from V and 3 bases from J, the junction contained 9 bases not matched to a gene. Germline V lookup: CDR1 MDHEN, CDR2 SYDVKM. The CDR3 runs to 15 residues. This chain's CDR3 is CASGAGGPGTDTQYF. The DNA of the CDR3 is TGTGCCAGCGGGGCGGGAGGGCCGGGGACAGATACGCAGTATTTT. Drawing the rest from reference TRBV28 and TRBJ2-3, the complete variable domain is DVKVTQSSRYLVKRTGEKVFLECVQDMDHENMFWYRQDPGLGLRLIYFSYDVKMKEKGDIPEGYSVSREKKERFSLILESASTNQTSMYLCASGAGGPGTDTQYFGPGTRLTVL.

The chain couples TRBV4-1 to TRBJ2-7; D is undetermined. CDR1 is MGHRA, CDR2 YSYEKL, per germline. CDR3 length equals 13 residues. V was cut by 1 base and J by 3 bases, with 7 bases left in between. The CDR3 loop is CASSQGAFYEQYF. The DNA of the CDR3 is TGCGCCAGCAGCCAAGGGGCTTTCTACGAGCAGTACTTC.

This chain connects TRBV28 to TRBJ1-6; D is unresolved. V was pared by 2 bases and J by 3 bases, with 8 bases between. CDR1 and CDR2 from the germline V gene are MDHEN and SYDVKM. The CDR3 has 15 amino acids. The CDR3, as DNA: TGTGCCAGCAGTTTAGTGGCGAACTATAATTCACCCCTCCACTTT. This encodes CASSLVANYNSPLHF.

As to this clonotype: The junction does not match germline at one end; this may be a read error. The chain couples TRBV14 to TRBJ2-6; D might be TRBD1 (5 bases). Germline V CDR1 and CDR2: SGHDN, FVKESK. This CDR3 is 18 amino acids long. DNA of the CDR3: TGTGCCAGCAGCCAGGCTACAGCGTTCCTATCTGGGGCCGACGTCCTGACTTTC. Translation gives CASSQATAFLSGADVLTF.

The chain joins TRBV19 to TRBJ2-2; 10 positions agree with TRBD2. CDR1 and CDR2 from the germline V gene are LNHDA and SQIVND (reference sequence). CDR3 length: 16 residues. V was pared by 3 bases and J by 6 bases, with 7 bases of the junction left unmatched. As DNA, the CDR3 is TGTGCCAGTAGTATCCATACTAGCGGGGCGGCCGGGGAGCTGTTTTTT. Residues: CASSIHTSGAAGELFF.

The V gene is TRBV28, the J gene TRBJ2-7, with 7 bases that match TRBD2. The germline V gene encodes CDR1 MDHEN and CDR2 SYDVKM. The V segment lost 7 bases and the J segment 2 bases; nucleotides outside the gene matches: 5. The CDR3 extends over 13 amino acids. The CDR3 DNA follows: TGTGCCAGCAAAAGAGCGGGACCCTACGAGCAGTACTTC. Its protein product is CASKRAGPYEQYF.

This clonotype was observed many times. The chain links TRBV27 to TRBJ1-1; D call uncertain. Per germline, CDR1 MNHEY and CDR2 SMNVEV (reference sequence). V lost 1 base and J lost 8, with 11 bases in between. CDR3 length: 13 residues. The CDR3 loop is CASSLYQEQEAFF. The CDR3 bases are TGTGCCAGCAGTTTATATCAGGAACAAGAAGCTTTCTTT.

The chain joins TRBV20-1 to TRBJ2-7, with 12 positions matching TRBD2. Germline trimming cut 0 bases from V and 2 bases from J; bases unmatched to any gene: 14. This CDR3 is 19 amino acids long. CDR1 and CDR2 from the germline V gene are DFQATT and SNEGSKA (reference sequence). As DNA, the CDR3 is TGCAGTGCTAGAGAGCCGGGGACTAGCGGGCCGACTTTCCCCTACGAGCAGTACTTC. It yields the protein CSAREPGTSGPTFPYEQYF.

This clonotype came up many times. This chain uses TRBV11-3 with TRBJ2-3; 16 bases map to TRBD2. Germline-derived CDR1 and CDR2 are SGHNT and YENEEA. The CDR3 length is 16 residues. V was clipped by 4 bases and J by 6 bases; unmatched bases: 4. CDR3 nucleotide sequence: TGTGCCAGCAGCTCGGGACTAGCGGGAGGGTCGGATACGCAGTATTTT. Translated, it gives CASSSGLAGGSDTQYF. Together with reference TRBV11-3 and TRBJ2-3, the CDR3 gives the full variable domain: EAGVVQSPRYKIIEKKQPVAFWCNPISGHNTLYWYLQNLGQGPELLIRYENEEAVDDSQLPKDRFSAERLKGVDSTLKIQPAELGDSAVYLCASSSGLAGGSDTQYFGPGTRLTVL.

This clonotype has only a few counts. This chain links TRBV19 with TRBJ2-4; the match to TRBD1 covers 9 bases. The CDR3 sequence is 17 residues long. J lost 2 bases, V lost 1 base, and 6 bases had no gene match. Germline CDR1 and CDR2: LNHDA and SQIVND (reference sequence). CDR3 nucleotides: TGTGCCAGTAGTATAGTCACAGGGGGCGCAACCAAAAACATTCAGTACTTC. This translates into CASSIVTGGATKNIQYF.

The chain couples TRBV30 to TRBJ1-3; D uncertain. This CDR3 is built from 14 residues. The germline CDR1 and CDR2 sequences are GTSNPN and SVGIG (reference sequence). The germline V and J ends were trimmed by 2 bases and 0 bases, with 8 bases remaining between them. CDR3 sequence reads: CAWSTGSSGNTIYF. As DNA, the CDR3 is TGTGCCTGGAGTACGGGGAGCTCTGGAAACACCATATATTTT. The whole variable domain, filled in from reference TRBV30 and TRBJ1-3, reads SQTIHQWPATLVQPVGSPLSLECTVEGTSNPNLYWYRQAAGRGLQLLFYSVGIGQISSEVPQNLSASRPQDRQFILSSKKLLLSDSGFYLCAWSTGSSGNTIYFGEGSWLTVV.

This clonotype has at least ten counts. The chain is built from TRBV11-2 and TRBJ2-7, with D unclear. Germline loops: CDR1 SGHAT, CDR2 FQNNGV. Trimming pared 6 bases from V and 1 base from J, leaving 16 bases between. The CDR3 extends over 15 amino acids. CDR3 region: CASSPHRLRSYEQYF. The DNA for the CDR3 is TGTGCCAGCAGTCCCCATCGGCTGAGATCCTACGAGCAGTACTTC.

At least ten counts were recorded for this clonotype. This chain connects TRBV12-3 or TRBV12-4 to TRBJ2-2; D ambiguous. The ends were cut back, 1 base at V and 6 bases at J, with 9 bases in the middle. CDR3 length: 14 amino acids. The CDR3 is CASSLEGFAGELFF. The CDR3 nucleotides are TGTGCCAGCAGTTTAGAAGGGTTCGCCGGGGAGCTGTTTTTT.

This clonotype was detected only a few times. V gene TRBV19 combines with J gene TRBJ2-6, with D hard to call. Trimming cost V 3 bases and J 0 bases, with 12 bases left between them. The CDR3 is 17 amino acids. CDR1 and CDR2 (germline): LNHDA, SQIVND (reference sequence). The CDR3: CASSIHRLISGANVLTF. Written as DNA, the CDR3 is TGTGCCAGTAGTATCCACCGACTGATCTCTGGGGCCAACGTCCTGACTTTC.

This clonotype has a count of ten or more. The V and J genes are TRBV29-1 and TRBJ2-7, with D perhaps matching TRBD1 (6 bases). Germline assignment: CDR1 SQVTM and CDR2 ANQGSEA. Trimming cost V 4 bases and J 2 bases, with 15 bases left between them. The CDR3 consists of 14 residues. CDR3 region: CSVVHGGAAYEQYF. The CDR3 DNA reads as TGCAGCGTTGTTCATGGGGGCGCAGCCTACGAGCAGTACTTC.

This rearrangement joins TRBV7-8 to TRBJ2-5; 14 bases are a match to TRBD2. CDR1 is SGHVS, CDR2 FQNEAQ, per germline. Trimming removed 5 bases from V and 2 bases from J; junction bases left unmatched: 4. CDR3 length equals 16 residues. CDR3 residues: CASSMRTSGGQETQYF. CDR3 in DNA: TGTGCCAGCAGCATGAGGACTAGCGGGGGGCAAGAGACCCAGTACTTC.

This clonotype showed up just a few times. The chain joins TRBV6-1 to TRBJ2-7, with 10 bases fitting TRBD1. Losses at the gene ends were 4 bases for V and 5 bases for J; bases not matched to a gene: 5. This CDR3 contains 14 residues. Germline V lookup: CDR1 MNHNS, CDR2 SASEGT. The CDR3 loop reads CASSAGTGVHEQYF. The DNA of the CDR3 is TGTGCCAGCAGTGCCGGGACAGGGGTGCACGAGCAGTACTTC.

CDR3 region: CASSLSTGSDEKLFF. Here the CDR3 DNA reads TGTGCCAGCAGTTTGTCGACAGGATCGGATGAAAAACTGTTTTTT. The chain has TRBV28 and TRBJ1-4; tentative D call: TRBD1 (6 bases). CDR3 length equals 15 residues. Germline loops: CDR1 MDHEN, CDR2 SYDVKM. With 3 bases removed from V and 6 bases from J, the gap between germline ends came to 14 bases.

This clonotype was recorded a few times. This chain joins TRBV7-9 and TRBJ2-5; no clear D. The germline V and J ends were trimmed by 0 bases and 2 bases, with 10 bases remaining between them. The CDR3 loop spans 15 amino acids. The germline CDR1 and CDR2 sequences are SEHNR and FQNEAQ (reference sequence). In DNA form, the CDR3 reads TGTGCCAGCAGCTTAGCGCCGACATTGCAAGAGACCCAGTACTTC. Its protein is CASSLAPTLQETQYF.